This is a list of T cell receptor beta chains from one sample in a study of blood T cell repertoires in COVID-19. Clones were read by immunoSEQ multiplex PCR, and TCRdb kept only the in-frame ones, dropping some. Here the sample spans roughly 82,000 clones, around four fifths being singletons. Material for sequencing was peripheral blood. The receptors here all came from a woman in her sixties with acute or convalescent COVID-19. Both conserved end residues are part of each CDR3. The D gene is left open where the match is weak. Size values are once, few and many counts, or a class for expanded clones, and some rows have none.

>TRBJ2-7|TRBV13|TRBD2|.
TGTGCCAGCAGCCCTCAGAGGGGAGGGTACGAGCAGTACTTC
CASSPQRGGYEQYF
>TRBJ2-5|TRBV11-3|.|.
TGTGCCAGCAGCCGGGACTCCATAGAGGAGACCCAGTACTTC
CASSRDSIEETQYF
>TRBJ1-1|TRBV7-9|.|.
TGTGCCAGCAGCTTAGTTATTGCTGAAGCTTTCTTT
CASSLVIAEAFF
>TRBJ2-7|TRBV5-1|.|.
TGCGCCAGCAGCTTGGACGGAAGGGCCTCCCGGGGCGAGCAGTACTTC
CASSLDGRASRGEQYF
>TRBJ1-1|TRBV11-3|TRBD1|.
TGTGCCAGCAGCTTAGCCCGGGACAGGTTCCACACTGAAGCTTTCTTT
CASSLARDRFHTEAFF
>TRBJ1-4|TRBV5-8|TRBD1|.
TGTGCCAGCAGCTTGGGGACAGGGGGCAGGATGGGAGAAAAACTGTTTTTT
CASSLGTGGRMGEKLFF
>TRBJ1-1|TRBV5-6|.|.
TGTGCCAGCAGCTTTGCTGGGCAGATAACTAACACTGAAGCTTTCTTT
CASSFAGQITNTEAFF
>TRBJ1-4|TRBV4-3|.|.
TGCGCCAGCAGCCAAGGCTCCGGGGGTCTAGGTGAAAAACTGTTTTTT
CASSQGSGGLGEKLFF
>TRBJ1-1|TRBV6-6|.|many
TGTGCCACCGGGGCTGAAGCTTTCTTT
CATGAEAFF
>TRBJ2-2|TRBV28|TRBD1|.
TGTGCCAGCAGGCCACAGGGGGAAGGTCATACCGGGGAGCTGTTTTTT
CASRPQGEGHTGELFF
>TRBJ2-5|TRBV5-1|TRBD1|.
TGCGCCAGCAGCTTTGGGACAGGGCCGGAGACCCAGTACTTC
CASSFGTGPETQYF
>TRBJ2-1|TRBV5-1|.|.
TGCGCCAGCAGCTTAAATGCCGGCAATGAGCAGTTCTTC
CASSLNAGNEQFF
>TRBJ2-1|TRBV10-1|.|.
TGCGCCAGCAGTGAACGGGGAAAAGGCTCCTACAATGAGCAGTTCTTC
CASSERGKGSYNEQFF
>TRBJ1-1|TRBV9|TRBD1|.
TGTGCCAGCAGCGTAGCGTCGGACAGGAGCGGCACTGAAGCTTTCTTT
CASSVASDRSGTEAFF
>TRBJ2-7|TRBV12-2|.|.
TGTGCAAGTCGCGAATATTTGGGACTAGCGGGAGACGAGCAGTACTTC
CASREYLGLAGDEQYF
>TRBJ1-1|TRBV2|TRBD1|.
TGTGCCAGCAGGGCCTCGCCTCAGACAGGGAGGTTGAACACTGAAGCTTTCTTT
CASRASPQTGRLNTEAFF
>TRBJ2-6|TRBV5-1|.|.
TGCGCCAGCAGCTGGGATGTGGCCGGGAGAGGGGCCAACGTCCTGACTTTC
CASSWDVAGRGANVLTF
>TRBJ1-5|TRBV7-8|.|once
TGTGCCAGCAGCCGATCGGAGGATCAGCCCCAGCATTTT
CASSRSEDQPQHF
>TRBJ1-2|TRBV5-1|TRBD1|.
TGCGCCAGCAGCACAAACAGGGGTAATGGCTACACCTTC
CASSTNRGNGYTF
>TRBJ2-7|TRBV4-1|.|.
TGCGCCAGCAGCCAACCCCGCGCGGGGCGCGAGCAGTACTTC
CASSQPRAGREQYF
>TRBJ2-3|TRBV2|TRBD2|.
TGTGCCAGCAGGGGTAGCGGGAGTAGGACAGATACGCAGTATTTT
CASRGSGSRTDTQYF
>TRBJ1-5|TRBV19|.|many
TGTGCCAGTAAAAAAGGACAAGACAATCAGCCCCAGCATTTT
CASKKGQDNQPQHF
>TRBJ2-1|TRBV9|TRBD2|.
TGTGCCAGCAGCGAGAGGACTAGCGGGAGCCATGAGCAGTTCTTC
CASSERTSGSHEQFF
>TRBJ1-1|TRBV7-6|.|.
TGTGCCAGCAGACGTTCGGGGGGGGAAGGTGAAGCTTTCTTT
CASRRSGGEGEAFF
>TRBJ2-4|TRBV21-1|.|.
TGTGCCAGCAGCAACCCAAATGGAACCGGGTTTTTTGGTCTAGCCAAAAACATTCAGTACTTC
CASSNPNGTGFFGLAKNIQYF